This entry describes one T cell receptor beta chain. The antigen remains undetermined. During colonoscopy, one to two rectal pinch biopsies were collected. Controls had normal endoscopy and no IBD diagnosis within a year. Trimming took off 6 bases at V and 1 base at J, with 8 bases between the two ends. This CDR3 is 13 amino acids long. Germline assignment: CDR1 SNHLY and CDR2 FYNNEI. These data are taken from a study of pediatric ulcerative colitis. Study findings and constraints: Rectal repertoires separated controls, mild-moderate and acute severe colitis.

The table came from immunoSEQ multiplex PCR; TCRdb's copy has only in-frame clones and leaves some out. This table has around 12,000 clones, approximately 80% appearing once. The sequenced material came from gut tissue. The sequence was obtained from a boy younger than 18 who was a control in a study of pediatric ulcerative colitis. The V call is TRBV2, the J call TRBJ2-3, with a possible D match to TRBD2 (5 bases). The CDR3 is CASSRGGTDTQYF. The CDR3 DNA reads as TGTGCCAGCAGCCGGGGAGGCACAGATACGCAGTATTTT.